Below are 15 T cell receptor beta chains sequenced from a single sample in a study of blood T cell repertoires in COVID-19. The data were produced by immunoSEQ multiplex PCR, yet TCRdb's version contains in-frame clones alone and is incomplete. The sample carries about 74,000 clones, about 88% recorded once. Sequencing was done on a sample of peripheral blood. The source of these receptors is a man in his sixties or seventies with active or convalescent COVID-19.

This chain uses TRBV30 with TRBJ1-5, with D maybe TRBD1 (6 bases). The CDR3 is made up of 12 amino acids. V dropped 6 bases and J dropped 4 bases, with 10 bases sitting between them. Germline V lookup: CDR1 GTSNPN, CDR2 SVGIG (reference sequence). CDR3 nucleotide sequence: TGTGCCTGCAGACAGGAGAATCAGCCCCAGCATTTT. This encodes CACRQENQPQHF.

V usage is TRBV2 and J usage is TRBJ2-7; D is undetermined. Per germline, CDR1 SNHLY and CDR2 FYNNEI. Trimming removed 7 bases from V and 2 bases from J, with 6 bases in between. The CDR3 is 11 residues long. CDR3 amino acids: CASMAAYEQYF. In nucleotides, the CDR3 is TGTGCCAGCATGGCGGCCTACGAGCAGTACTTC.

This chain links TRBV5-8 with TRBJ1-2, with 8 bases aligning to TRBD1. Germline CDR1 and CDR2: SGHTS and YDEGEE. With 2 bases clipped from V and 6 bases from J, the junction kept 6 bases outside the gene matches. The CDR3 consists of 14 residues. The chain's CDR3 is CASSFRGLLDGYTF. CDR3 DNA: TGTGCCAGCAGCTTCAGGGGGCTTTTGGATGGCTACACCTTC.

The genes are TRBV12-3 or TRBV12-4 and TRBJ1-2, with 8 bases identical to TRBD1. J was trimmed by 6 bases and V by 6 bases; bases with no gene match: 6. The CDR3 contains 13 residues. The CDR3 DNA follows: TGTGCCAGCAGAATAGGACAGGGAGATGGCTACACCTTC. As protein: CASRIGQGDGYTF.

The chain links TRBV15 to TRBJ1-5; D call uncertain. CDR1 LNHNV and CDR2 YYDKDF come from the germline V gene (reference sequence). The CDR3 covers 13 residues. Trimming pared 2 bases from V and 5 bases from J, leaving 7 bases between. The CDR3 region is CATSRQEDQPQHF. The CDR3 bases are TGTGCCACCAGCAGACAGGAGGATCAGCCCCAGCATTTT.

This clone has just one count. This sequence joins TRBV7-8 and TRBJ1-2, with 9 positions matching TRBD1. This CDR3 is built from 17 residues. Germline CDR1 is SGHVS and CDR2 is FQNEAQ. V was clipped by 5 bases and J by 4 bases; unmatched bases: 14. CDR3 region: CASSQNPGTGHSYGYTF. In nucleotides, the CDR3 is TGTGCCAGCAGCCAAAATCCCGGGACAGGGCATTCCTATGGCTACACCTTC.

V is TRBV6-6 and J is TRBJ1-1; 8 bases map to TRBD1. The J segment lost 5 bases and the V segment lost 7 bases, leaving 6 bases of the junction unmatched. The CDR3 covers 13 residues. CDR1 MNHNY and CDR2 SVGAGI come from the germline V gene (reference sequence). The CDR3 reads CASTGQGYTEAFF. CDR3 nucleotide sequence: TGTGCCAGCACAGGACAGGGCTATACTGAAGCTTTCTTT.

The gene calls are TRBV5-1 and TRBJ2-5, with D tentatively TRBD1 (6 bases). Trimming stripped 3 bases from V and 2 bases from J, with 11 bases between. Germline lookup yields CDR1 SGHRS and CDR2 YFSETQ. This CDR3 has 14 residues. CDR3 sequence: CASSYGQSQETQYF. The CDR3 bases are TGCGCCAGCAGCTACGGACAGTCACAAGAGACCCAGTACTTC.

This clone is a singleton in its sample. The CDR3 DNA reads TGTGCCAGTTCGGAGGGGGCCAACGTCCTGACTTTC. Its protein is CASSEGANVLTF. The chain uses TRBV19 and TRBJ2-6; no clear D gene. Germline CDR1 and CDR2: LNHDA and SQIVND (reference sequence). This CDR3 has 12 residues. Trimming shortened V by 8 bases and J by 4 bases, and 6 bases separated the two germline ends.

This clone was recorded once. The J gene is TRBJ1-6, the V gene TRBV11-2; D uncertain. Trimming pared 2 bases from V and 7 bases from J, leaving 3 bases between. Germline values: CDR1 SGHAT, CDR2 FQNNGV. The CDR3 spans 12 residues. The CDR3 nucleotides read TGTGCCAGCAGCTTACCAAATTCACCCCTCCACTTT. Translated, it gives CASSLPNSPLHF. The whole variable domain, filled in from reference TRBV11-2 and TRBJ1-6, reads EAGVAQSPRYKIIEKRQSVAFWCNPISGHATLYWYQQILGQGPKLLIQFQNNGVVDDSQLPKDRFSAERLKGVDSTLKIQPAKLEDSAVYLCASSLPNSPLHFGNGTRLTVT.

The J gene is TRBJ2-1, the V gene TRBV19; D ambiguous. The CDR3 has 12 residues. Trimming pared 7 bases from V and 0 bases from J, leaving 4 bases between. The germline V gene has CDR1 LNHDA and CDR2 SQIVND (reference sequence). For the CDR3, the DNA is TGTGCCAGTACTAGCTCCTACAATGAGCAGTTCTTC. It yields the protein CASTSSYNEQFF.

The rearrangement links TRBV4-1 to TRBJ2-7, with D perhaps TRBD2 (5 bases). The germline V gene encodes CDR1 MGHRA and CDR2 YSYEKL. This CDR3 contains 17 residues. Deletions cut 1 base from V and 0 bases from J, with 16 bases between. The CDR3 DNA reads TGCGCCAGCAGCCAAGTATTTGGGGAGCCAAGCTCCTACGAGCAGTACTTC. Its translation is CASSQVFGEPSSYEQYF.

The V call is TRBV27, the J call TRBJ1-4; no clear D. The CDR3 loop spans 13 amino acids. Germline V gene lookup returns CDR1 MNHEY and CDR2 SMNVEV (reference sequence). V dropped 3 bases and J dropped 8 bases, with 10 bases sitting between them. This CDR3 reads CASSLSGEEKLFF. The DNA for the CDR3 is TGTGCCAGCAGTTTGTCGGGAGAAGAAAAACTGTTTTTT. Using reference TRBV27 and TRBJ1-4 for the parts outside the CDR3, the full variable domain is EAQVTQNPRYLITVTGKKLTVTCSQNMNHEYMSWYRQDPGLGLRQIYYSMNVEVTDKGDVPEGYKVSRKEKRNFPLILESPSPNQTSLYFCASSLSGEEKLFFGSGTQLSVL.

This chain links TRBV5-1 with TRBJ2-7; D ambiguous. The length of the CDR3 is 13 residues. CDR1 SGHRS and CDR2 YFSETQ come from the germline V gene. V was shortened by 0 bases and J by 4 bases, with 8 bases between the two germline ends. The CDR3 DNA reads TGCGCCAGCAGCTTGGCCGACGGGTACGAGCAGTACTTC. Its protein is CASSLADGYEQYF.

The chain has TRBV6-5 and TRBJ2-2; no reliable D call. CDR1 and CDR2 (germline): MNHEY, SVGAGI. CDR3 size: 15 residues. Trimming removed 1 base from V and 1 base from J, with 7 bases in between. The CDR3 spells CASSYFGRNTGELFF. The CDR3, as DNA: TGTGCCAGCAGTTACTTTGGCAGGAACACCGGGGAGCTGTTTTTT.